The 20 T cell receptor beta chains below all came from one sample that was sequenced in a study of blood T cell repertoires in COVID-19. The data were produced by immunoSEQ multiplex PCR, yet TCRdb's version contains in-frame clones alone and is incomplete. Of 250,000 to 300,000 clones in the sample, about nine tenths were seen once. The sequencing input was PBMCs or T cells enriched from blood (not recorded which). These receptors originate from a woman aged 50 to 60 who had been exposed to COVID-19.

The rearrangement links TRBV7-2 to TRBJ2-3, with TRBD2 as a possible D gene (5 bases). The CDR3 is 14 amino acids. Trimming shortened V by 5 bases and J by 6 bases, and 15 bases separated the two germline ends. The germline V gene has CDR1 SGHTA and CDR2 FQGNSA. CDR3 nucleotides: TGTGCCAGCAGCCGCGGGTCCCCTGCTGATACGCAGTATTTT. This translates into CASSRGSPADTQYF.

CDR3 sequence reads: CASSLPRVGYTF. DNA of the CDR3: TGTGCCAGCAGTTTACCCAGGGTTGGCTACACCTTC. J is TRBJ1-2 and V is TRBV28, with D maybe TRBD1 (5 bases). Germline CDR1 is MDHEN and CDR2 is SYDVKM. V lost 2 bases and J lost 7, with 8 bases in between. The length of the CDR3 is 12 residues.

The V gene is TRBV19, the J gene TRBJ1-6, with D possibly matching TRBD1 (5 bases). CDR1 and CDR2 (germline): LNHDA, SQIVND (reference sequence). CDR3 size: 15 residues. Trimming removed 7 bases from V and 4 bases from J, with 14 bases in between. The CDR3: CASTPRAGYNSPLHF. The DNA of the CDR3 is TGTGCCAGTACCCCACGGGCAGGGTATAATTCACCCCTCCACTTT.

This clone appeared once. The CDR3 spells CASSLQGRGEQYF. The CDR3 nucleotides read TGTGCCAGCAGTTTGCAGGGGCGCGGCGAGCAGTACTTC. The chain employs TRBV27 and TRBJ2-7; perhaps TRBD1 as D (6 bases). The CDR3 is 13 amino acids. V lost 3 bases and J lost 6, with 12 bases in between. The V gene's germline CDR1 is MNHEY and CDR2 SMNVEV (reference sequence).

The V and J genes are TRBV11-3 and TRBJ2-1, with 7 positions matching TRBD2. V was clipped by 5 bases and J by 12 bases; unmatched bases: 10. This CDR3 comprises 13 residues. Looked up from germline, CDR1 is SGHNT and CDR2 is YENEEA. CDR3 DNA: TGTGCCAGCAGCCTCAGCGGGGATCGAGGGCAGTTCTTC. This sequence encodes CASSLSGDRGQFF.

J is TRBJ2-1 and V is TRBV5-4, with D perhaps matching TRBD2 (5 bases). CDR3 length equals 13 residues. V dropped 0 bases and J dropped 8 bases, with 9 bases sitting between them. CDR1 is SGHNT and CDR2 is YYREEE in the germline V gene (reference sequence). The CDR3 DNA is TGTGCCAGCAGCTTGGAGGCTAGCTATGAGCAGTTCTTC. This gives the protein CASSLEASYEQFF.

The chain has TRBV7-9 and TRBJ1-2, with D possibly being TRBD1 (6 bases). Per the germline V gene, CDR1 is SEHNR and CDR2 is FQNEAQ (reference sequence). This CDR3 is built from 15 residues. The V end lost 7 bases, the J end lost 0 bases, and 15 bases lay between the germline ends. The CDR3 loop is CASIDPGHTNYGYTF. For the CDR3, the DNA is TGTGCCAGCATCGACCCGGGACATACTAACTATGGCTACACCTTC.

The rearrangement links TRBV18 to TRBJ1-4; maybe TRBD1 (6 bases). CDR3 length: 14 residues. Germline V gene data show CDR1 as KGHSH and CDR2 as LQKENI. Trimming pared 9 bases from V and 0 bases from J, leaving 11 bases between. CDR3 DNA: TGTGCCAGTAGCAGGGGAGCAACTAATGAAAAACTGTTTTTT. Its translation is CASSRGATNEKLFF. Variable domain in full (rest from reference TRBV18 and TRBJ1-4): NAGVMQNPRHLVRRRGQEARLRCSPMKGHSHVYWYRQLPEEGLKFMVYLQKENIIDESGMPKERFSAEFPKEGPSILRIQQVVRGDSAAYFCASSRGATNEKLFFGSGTQLSVL.

This clone was recorded only once. This sequence joins TRBV9 and TRBJ1-4; 10 bases are a match to TRBD1. CDR3 length: 14 residues. Germline assignment: CDR1 SGDLS and CDR2 YYNGEE. V gave up 3 bases and J gave up 5 bases; unmatched junction bases: 1. CDR3 sequence reads: CASSAGQGNEKLFF. Here the CDR3 DNA reads TGTGCCAGCAGCGCGGGACAGGGGAATGAAAAACTGTTTTTT.

The V gene is TRBV18, the J gene TRBJ2-6; D uncertain. The V and J ends lost 2 bases and 2 bases respectively, with 10 bases between them. The CDR3 has 16 residues. Germline V gene sequence: CDR1 KGHSH, CDR2 LQKENI. The CDR3 sequence: CASSPMTIAGANVLTF. The CDR3 DNA reads as TGTGCCAGCTCACCAATGACAATCGCTGGGGCCAACGTCCTGACTTTC.

The rearrangement links TRBV3-1 (or the pseudogene TRBV3-2) to TRBJ2-7, with D perhaps TRBD2 (7 bases). Trimming took off 3 bases at V and 4 bases at J, with 22 bases between the two ends. The CDR3 has 17 amino acids. Germline assignment: CDR1 LGHDT and CDR2 YNNKEL (reference sequence). The CDR3 nucleotides are TGTGCCAGCAGCCATCCAATAGGTAGGGGGGAGGGTTACGAGCAGTACTTC. Protein product: CASSHPIGRGEGYEQYF.

The gene calls are TRBV7-2 and TRBJ1-5; TRBD1 matches 12 bases. Germline trimming cut 3 bases from V and 2 bases from J; bases unmatched to any gene: 2. Germline CDR1 SGHTA, CDR2 FQGNSA. CDR3 length: 16 residues. The CDR3 DNA reads TGTGCCAGCAGCTTGCGGGACAGGGGGCGCAATCAGCCCCAGCATTTT. Translating gives CASSLRDRGRNQPQHF.

The J gene is TRBJ2-2, the V gene TRBV3-1 (or the pseudogene TRBV3-2); 12 bases align to TRBD2. Losses at the gene ends were 5 bases for V and 5 bases for J; bases not matched to a gene: 6. From germline, CDR1 is LGHDT and CDR2 YNNKEL (reference sequence). This CDR3 is built from 16 residues. CDR3 sequence (DNA): TGTGCCAGCAGCGGGGGACTAGCGGGCTCTACCGGGGAGCTGTTTTTT. As protein: CASSGGLAGSTGELFF.

The genes are TRBV28 and TRBJ2-2, with TRBD1 matching 8 bases. This CDR3 is 17 amino acids long. From germline, CDR1 is MDHEN and CDR2 SYDVKM. Germline trimming cut 5 bases from V and 1 base from J; bases unmatched to any gene: 9. Written as DNA, the CDR3 is TGTGCCAGCAGTCCCTACCCCGGGACAGGGAACACCGGGGAGCTGTTTTTT. This translates into CASSPYPGTGNTGELFF.

In nucleotides, the CDR3 is TGTGCCAGCAGCTTAGGAGCAGGGGAGTTCTACGAGCAGTACTTC. Protein: CASSLGAGEFYEQYF. The chain combines TRBV7-6 with TRBJ2-7, with D possibly being TRBD1 (6 bases). V was shortened by 1 base and J by 3 bases, with 13 bases between the two germline ends. Germline CDR1 is SGHVS and CDR2 is FNYEAQ. The CDR3 runs 15 residues. Variable domain in full (rest from reference TRBV7-6 and TRBJ2-7): GAGVSQSPRYKVTKRGQDVALRCDPISGHVSLYWYRQALGQGPEFLTYFNYEAQQDKSGLPNDRFSAERPEGSISTLTIQRTEQRDSAMYRCASSLGAGEFYEQYFGPGTRLTVT.

This rearrangement joins TRBV10-1 to TRBJ2-1; 7 nucleotides line up with TRBD1. The trim removed 9 bases at V and 4 bases at J, leaving 6 bases unmatched. The CDR3 is made up of 13 amino acids. Germline lookup yields CDR1 WNHNN and CDR2 SYGVQD (reference sequence). The DNA of the CDR3 is TGCGCCAGAGCGAGGGGGCCTTACAATGAGCAGTTCTTC. Translation: CARARGPYNEQFF.

The chain joins TRBV19 to TRBJ2-7, with TRBD2 matching 10 bases. With 5 bases clipped from V and 2 bases from J, the junction kept 6 bases outside the gene matches. The CDR3 spans 15 residues. CDR1 is LNHDA, CDR2 SQIVND, per germline (reference sequence). Written as DNA, the CDR3 is TGTGCCAGTAGTCCCCACAGCGGGGGGGCCTACGAGCAGTACTTC. This codes for CASSPHSGGAYEQYF.

The genes are TRBV28 and TRBJ2-5, with 8 bases matching TRBD2. Per germline, CDR1 MDHEN and CDR2 SYDVKM. V shed 5 bases, J shed 6 bases, and the junction held 17 bases outside the gene matches. This CDR3 spans 17 amino acids. CDR3 nucleotides: TGTGCCAGCAGTAGAAGTGGTGCTAGCGGGCCATGGAAGACCCAGTACTTC. Translating it yields CASSRSGASGPWKTQYF.

This rearrangement joins TRBV21-1 to TRBJ2-2; no check of the table's D call, TRBD1, against the DNA was made. TRBV21-1 is a documented pseudogene. This CDR3 contains 18 residues. The CDR3 here is CASSKARTGQGWDGELFF. CDR3 nucleotide sequence: TGTGCCAGCAGCAAAGCGAGAACAGGACAGGGTTGGGACGGGGAGCTGTTTTTT.

V and J are TRBV7-9 and TRBJ2-2; maybe TRBD2 (6 bases). CDR3 length: 14 amino acids. From germline, CDR1 is SEHNR and CDR2 FQNEAQ (reference sequence). V was cut by 2 bases and J by 5 bases, with 9 bases left in between. DNA of the CDR3: TGTGCCAGCAGCTTAATGCGGGGTACCGGGGAGCTGTTTTTT. Translation: CASSLMRGTGELFF.